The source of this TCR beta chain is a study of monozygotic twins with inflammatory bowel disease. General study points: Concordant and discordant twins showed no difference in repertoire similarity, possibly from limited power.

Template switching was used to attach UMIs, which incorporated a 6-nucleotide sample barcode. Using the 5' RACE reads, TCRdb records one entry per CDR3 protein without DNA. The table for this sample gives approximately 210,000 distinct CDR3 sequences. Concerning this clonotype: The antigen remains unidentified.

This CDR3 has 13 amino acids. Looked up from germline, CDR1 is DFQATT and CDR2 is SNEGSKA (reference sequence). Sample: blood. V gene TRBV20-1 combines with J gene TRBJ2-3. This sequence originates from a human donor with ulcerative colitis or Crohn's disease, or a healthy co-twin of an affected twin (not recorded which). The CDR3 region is CSARAQPTDTQYF.